Each of the 26 T cell receptor beta chains below was sequenced from the same sample in a study of blood T cell repertoires in COVID-19. Here immunoSEQ multiplex PCR was the method, and the copy in TCRdb shows in-frame clones only, minus some. The table has about 250,000 clones, 65% to 85% seen once. Sequencing was performed on peripheral blood. These receptors came from a woman in her thirties or forties who had recovered from COVID-19.

This clone was counted once. The chain couples TRBV18 to TRBJ1-1; TRBD1 matches 8 bases. J gave up 3 bases and V 1 base, and 4 bases lay outside the gene matches. This CDR3 spans 15 amino acids. Germline loops: CDR1 KGHSH, CDR2 LQKENI. CDR3 coding DNA: TGTGCCAGCTCACCACGGACAGGGTGGGACACTGAAGCTTTCTTT. Protein product: CASSPRTGWDTEAFF.

The V call is TRBV18, the J call TRBJ2-7, with D possibly TRBD1 on 5 matching bases. This CDR3 is built from 15 residues. Germline CDR1 is KGHSH and CDR2 is LQKENI. The ends were cut back, 1 base at V and 5 bases at J, with 15 bases in the middle. The CDR3 DNA is TGTGCCAGCTCACCACGAGGCCAGGGCGGCGACGAGCAGTACTTC. Its protein is CASSPRGQGGDEQYF.

This clone was seen a handful of times. The J gene is TRBJ1-1, the V gene TRBV10-3; the D is unclear. V shed 10 bases and J shed 4 bases, with 10 bases lying between them. Germline V gene data show CDR1 as ENHRY and CDR2 as SYGVKD. The CDR3 covers 11 residues. The CDR3: CATGGSTEAFF. The CDR3 nucleotides are TGTGCCACCGGTGGGAGCACTGAAGCTTTCTTT.

Comment on this clone: Distinct nucleotide sequences in the sample also encode this CDR3. This sequence joins TRBV28 and TRBJ1-2; D is unclear. The germline V gene has CDR1 MDHEN and CDR2 SYDVKM. The CDR3 sequence is 12 residues long. V dropped 1 base and J dropped 5 bases, with 5 bases sitting between them. CDR3 DNA: TGTGCCAGCAGTTTATCAGGTTATGGCTACACCTTC. This encodes CASSLSGYGYTF.

V usage is TRBV6-1 and J usage is TRBJ1-5, with a tentative D call TRBD1 (6 bases). Trimming removed 2 bases at V and 5 bases at J, with 16 bases between. From germline, CDR1 is MNHNS and CDR2 SASEGT. The CDR3 contains 16 residues. DNA of the CDR3: TGTGCCAGCAGTGAAATGGGGGGGGGCCCCCATCAGCCCCAGCATTTT. It specifies CASSEMGGGPHQPQHF.

The chain joins TRBV18 to TRBJ2-7; D is perhaps TRBD1 (5 bases). The CDR3 extends over 14 amino acids. CDR1 is KGHSH, CDR2 LQKENI, per germline. Trimming pared 6 bases from V and 5 bases from J, leaving 17 bases between. The CDR3 here is CASSPRVGVDEQYF. The CDR3 DNA reads TGTGCCAGCTCCCCCAGGGTAGGTGTCGACGAGCAGTACTTC. The full variable domain, rest sourced from reference TRBV18 and TRBJ2-7, is NAGVMQNPRHLVRRRGQEARLRCSPMKGHSHVYWYRQLPEEGLKFMVYLQKENIIDESGMPKERFSAEFPKEGPSILRIQQVVRGDSAAYFCASSPRVGVDEQYFGPGTRLTVT.

This chain connects TRBV5-1 to TRBJ2-7, with D possibly being TRBD1 (6 bases). V lost 5 bases to trimming and J lost 3 bases, with 12 bases between them. Per the germline V gene, CDR1 is SGHRS and CDR2 is YFSETQ. This CDR3 spans 13 amino acids. The DNA for the CDR3 is TGCGCCAGCAGTCGGGCAGGGGACTACGAGCAGTACTTC. Translating gives CASSRAGDYEQYF.

The rearrangement uses TRBV5-8 and TRBJ2-7; 9 nucleotides agree with TRBD2. The V segment lost 0 bases and the J segment 0 bases; nucleotides outside the gene matches: 4. The CDR3 is 16 residues long. CDR1 is SGHTS, CDR2 YDEGEE, per germline. CDR3 protein: CASSLALAGVSYEQYF. The CDR3 DNA sequence: TGTGCCAGCAGCTTGGCCTTAGCGGGAGTCTCCTACGAGCAGTACTTC.

V gene TRBV28 combines with J gene TRBJ2-7, with D possibly TRBD1 on 5 matching bases. V was cut by 2 bases and J by 7 bases, with 12 bases left in between. CDR3 size: 13 residues. CDR1 is MDHEN, CDR2 SYDVKM, per germline. The CDR3 DNA sequence: TGTGCCAGCAGTTTACAGGGTTCTGGGGAGCAGTACTTC. Its protein is CASSLQGSGEQYF.

The CDR3 coding sequence is TGCAGCGTTGGCGAGATCAATCAGCCCCAGCATTTT. Translated, it gives CSVGEINQPQHF. The chain joins TRBV29-1 to TRBJ1-5; D ambiguous. Trimming stripped 4 bases from V and 3 bases from J, with 7 bases between. Germline V gene data show CDR1 as SQVTM and CDR2 as ANQGSEA. The length of the CDR3 is 12 residues.

The chain uses TRBV29-1 and TRBJ2-7, with 9 bases matching TRBD1. This CDR3 is 14 amino acids long. The ends lost 2 bases at V and 4 bases at J; junction bases unmatched: 6. The germline CDR1 and CDR2 sequences are SQVTM and ANQGSEA. The CDR3: CSVETGQGGYEQYF. The CDR3 DNA reads as TGCAGCGTTGAAACGGGACAGGGAGGGTACGAGCAGTACTTC.

V is TRBV19 and J is TRBJ1-2, with D possibly matching TRBD1 (6 bases). Germline CDR1 is LNHDA and CDR2 is SQIVND (reference sequence). The CDR3 runs to 16 residues. Deletions cut 6 bases from V and 2 bases from J, with 19 bases between. The CDR3 protein is CASRGERTAYNYGYTF. The CDR3 nucleotides read TGTGCCAGTAGAGGTGAGCGGACAGCCTACAACTATGGCTACACCTTC.

The chain is built from TRBV10-3 and TRBJ1-2, with D maybe TRBD1 (5 bases). The germline CDR1 and CDR2 sequences are ENHRY and SYGVKD. CDR3 size: 12 residues. V was cut by 6 bases and J by 2 bases, with 7 bases left in between. This chain's CDR3 is CAIRGENYGYTF. The DNA of the CDR3 is TGTGCCATCAGAGGGGAAAACTATGGCTACACCTTC.

With respect to this clone: The same CDR3 can be traced to other DNA sequences in this sample. V is TRBV7-9 and J is TRBJ1-1; tentatively, D is TRBD1 (5 bases). This CDR3 is built from 13 residues. V was trimmed by 4 bases and J by 3 bases, leaving 9 bases between them. The germline CDR1 and CDR2 sequences are SEHNR and FQNEAQ (reference sequence). The CDR3 region has the DNA TGTGCCAGCAGCTGGGGGGGTGACACTGAAGCTTTCTTT. Protein: CASSWGGDTEAFF.

The chain couples TRBV9 to TRBJ1-4; 7 bases agree with TRBD1. CDR1 is SGDLS, CDR2 YYNGEE, per germline. The J segment lost 8 bases and the V segment lost 5 bases, leaving 9 bases of the junction unmatched. The CDR3 loop spans 14 amino acids. In DNA form, the CDR3 reads TGTGCCAGCAGTGAAGGGGGCACGGAAGAAAAACTGTTTTTT. Protein: CASSEGGTEEKLFF.

This sequence joins TRBV14 and TRBJ1-3, with D perhaps matching TRBD1 (6 bases). This CDR3 comprises 14 residues. V was shortened by 4 bases and J by 0 bases, with 7 bases between the two germline ends. CDR1 and CDR2 (germline): SGHDN, FVKESK. The CDR3 DNA reads as TGTGCCAGCAGCCCGGGACACTCTGGAAACACCATATATTTT. It is translated as CASSPGHSGNTIYF.

The J gene is TRBJ1-2, the V gene TRBV11-2; weak D call: TRBD1 (5 bases). The ends were cut back, 0 bases at V and 7 bases at J, with 12 bases in the middle. CDR1 is SGHAT and CDR2 is FQNNGV in the germline V gene. The CDR3 contains 14 residues. This chain's CDR3 is CASSLDPGRFGYTF. Here the CDR3 DNA reads TGTGCCAGCAGCTTAGATCCAGGGCGATTTGGCTACACCTTC.

This clone was detected ten times or more. The CDR3 coding sequence is TGTGCCAGCAGCCCGGGGGGACTAGCGAGCTCCTACGAGCAGTACTTC. Protein sequence: CASSPGGLASSYEQYF. The gene calls are TRBV11-2 and TRBJ2-7; 10 bases align to TRBD2. The trim removed 5 bases at V and 0 bases at J, leaving 7 bases unmatched. The CDR3 extends over 16 amino acids. The germline V gene has CDR1 SGHAT and CDR2 FQNNGV.

The chain has TRBV24-1 and TRBJ2-1; TRBD1 aligns across 10 bases. V lost 4 bases, J lost 7 bases, and 12 bases stayed unmatched. This CDR3 region has 17 residues. The V gene's germline CDR1 is KGHDR and CDR2 SFDVKD. The CDR3 DNA is TGTGCCACCAGTGAACCCTCCGGGACAGGGGAAACGAATGAGCAGTTCTTC. It is translated as CATSEPSGTGETNEQFF.

This clone was found once. This sequence joins TRBV13 and TRBJ2-7; 8 bases align to TRBD1. V lost 5 bases, J lost 3 bases, and 9 bases stayed unmatched. The CDR3 totals 15 residues. Germline assignment: CDR1 PRHDT and CDR2 FYEKMQ (reference sequence). The CDR3 loop is CASSLLQGALYEQYF. CDR3 bases: TGTGCCAGCAGCCTACTCCAGGGGGCACTCTACGAGCAGTACTTC.

The chain links TRBV7-3 to TRBJ2-2; a possible D gene is TRBD1 (5 bases). Trimming removed 1 base from V and 2 bases from J, with 11 bases in between. This CDR3 spans 16 amino acids. Germline-derived CDR1 and CDR2 are SGHTA and FQGTGA. The CDR3 sequence is CASSLMQTANTGELFF. The CDR3 DNA is TGTGCCAGCAGCTTAATGCAGACAGCAAACACCGGGGAGCTGTTTTTT.

The V gene is TRBV5-1, the J gene TRBJ2-7; 7 bases line up with TRBD1. Germline V gives CDR1 SGHRS, CDR2 YFSETQ. Trimming cost V 7 bases and J 2 bases; bases outside gene matches: 9. There are 14 residues in the CDR3. CDR3 sequence reads: CASQDQTGPYEQYF. The DNA for the CDR3 is TGCGCCAGCCAGGACCAGACAGGGCCCTACGAGCAGTACTTC.

The rearrangement joins TRBV5-1 to TRBJ1-4, with 7 bases identical to TRBD1. Unmatched junction bases numbered 4, after V lost 0 bases and J lost 8 bases. The CDR3 extends over 14 amino acids. Per the germline V gene, CDR1 is SGHRS and CDR2 is YFSETQ. This chain's CDR3 is CASSLATGKEKLFF. CDR3 in DNA: TGCGCCAGCAGCTTGGCGACAGGGAAGGAAAAACTGTTTTTT.

As to this clone: Other DNA sequences in the sample encode the same CDR3. CDR3 DNA: TGTGCCAGCAGTCTAGGGGGCAGGAGCTACAATGAGCAGTTCTTC. Its translation is CASSLGGRSYNEQFF. V and J are TRBV28 and TRBJ2-1; 7 bases line up with TRBD1. The V gene's germline CDR1 is MDHEN and CDR2 SYDVKM. The ends lost 5 bases at V and 3 bases at J; junction bases unmatched: 7. The CDR3 extends over 15 amino acids.

The chain couples TRBV18 to TRBJ1-2; D might be TRBD1 (5 bases). The CDR3 is made up of 15 amino acids. V dropped 1 base and J dropped 6 bases, with 15 bases sitting between them. Germline lookup yields CDR1 KGHSH and CDR2 LQKENI. DNA for the CDR3: TGTGCCAGCTCACCACTGGCAGGGTCGGATGATGGCTACACCTTC. It yields the protein CASSPLAGSDDGYTF.

The chain couples TRBV18 to TRBJ1-4; D is uncertain. CDR3 size: 16 residues. The germline V gene has CDR1 KGHSH and CDR2 LQKENI. V dropped 0 bases and J dropped 8 bases, with 16 bases sitting between them. The CDR3: CASSPPGSTRREKLFF. In DNA form, the CDR3 reads TGTGCCAGCTCACCACCGGGTAGCACCCGCCGGGAAAAACTGTTTTTT.